This TCR beta chain comes out of a study of CD4 T cells in relation to SARS-CoV-2 and coronaviruses. About the study: After less than eleven days of antigen culture, PBMC TCR beta CDR3s were sequenced. General study results and limits: In around 60% of donors, memory CD4+ clonotypes crossrecognized SARS-CoV-2 and at least one common cold coronavirus spike.

As for this clone: Its antigen is currently unknown.

The repertoire was sequenced with immunoSEQ multiplex PCR; TCRdb's copy has only in-frame clones and lacks some. Among 15,000 or so clones listed, roughly 80% were seen once. Before the COVID-19 pandemic, during about 2011-2019, CD4+ T cells were taken from unexposed donors. Isolation of CD4+ T cells took place after about 10 days in culture. CDR3 length: 12 amino acids. V gave up 0 bases and J gave up 2 bases, with 3 bases separating them. Germline assignment: CDR1 SGHRS and CDR2 YFSETQ. The sequenced sample was CD4+ T cells from PBMCs, cultured in vitro. This clonotype originated in a human donor in good health. The chain links TRBV5-1 to TRBJ2-7; no reliable D call. The CDR3 DNA is TGCGCCAGCAGCTTGGGGGCCTACGAGCAGTACTTC. As protein: CASSLGAYEQYF.